This TCR beta chain appears in the sequencing data of a study of TIL therapy for anti-PD-1-resistant metastatic lung cancer. As for time point: pre-treatment sample, taken before nivolumab and TIL therapy. Patients were adults with stage 4 NSCLC. The immunoSEQ assay was v3. This table comes from immunoSEQ multiplex PCR, and its TCRdb copy is limited to in-frame clones, with some not included. The sample has approximately 22,000 clones, just over 70% seen once. V was cut by 5 bases and J by 3 bases, with 8 bases left in between. Germline lookup yields CDR1 SNHLY and CDR2 FYNNEI. This CDR3 is 13 amino acids long.

The sample was blood, taken at baseline. This receptor was obtained from a person between 25 and 79 years old with non-small cell lung cancer. The rearrangement joins TRBV2 to TRBJ2-1; D is undetermined. Here the CDR3 reads CASSYGSYNEQFF. The CDR3 DNA sequence: TGTGCCAGCAGTTATGGCAGCTACAATGAGCAGTTCTTC.